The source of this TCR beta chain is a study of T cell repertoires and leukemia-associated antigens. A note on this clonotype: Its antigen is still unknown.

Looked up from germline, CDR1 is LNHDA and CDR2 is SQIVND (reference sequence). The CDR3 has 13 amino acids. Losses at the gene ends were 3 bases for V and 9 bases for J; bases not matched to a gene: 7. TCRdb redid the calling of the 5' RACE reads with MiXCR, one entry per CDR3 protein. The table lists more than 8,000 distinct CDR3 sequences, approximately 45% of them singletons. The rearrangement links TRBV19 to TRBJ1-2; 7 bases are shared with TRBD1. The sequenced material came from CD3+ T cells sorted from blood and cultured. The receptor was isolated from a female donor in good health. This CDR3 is CASSIGTVPRYTF. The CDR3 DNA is TGTGCCAGTAGTATCGGGACAGTGCCTCGCTACACCTTC.